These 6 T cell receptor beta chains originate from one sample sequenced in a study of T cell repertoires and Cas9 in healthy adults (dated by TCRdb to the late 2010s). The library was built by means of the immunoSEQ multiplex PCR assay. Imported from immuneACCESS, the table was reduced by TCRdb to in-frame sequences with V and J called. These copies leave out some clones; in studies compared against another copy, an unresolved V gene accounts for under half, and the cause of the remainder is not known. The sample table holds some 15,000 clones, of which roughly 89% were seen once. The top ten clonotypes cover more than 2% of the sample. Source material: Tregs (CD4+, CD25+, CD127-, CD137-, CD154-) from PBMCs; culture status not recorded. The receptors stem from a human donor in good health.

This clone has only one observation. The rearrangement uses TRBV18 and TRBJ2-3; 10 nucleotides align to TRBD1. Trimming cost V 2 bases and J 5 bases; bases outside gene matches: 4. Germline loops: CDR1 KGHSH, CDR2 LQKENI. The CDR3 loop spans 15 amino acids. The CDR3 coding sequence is TGTGCCAGCTCACCATCTGGACAGGGGGGAGATACGCAGTATTTT. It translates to CASSPSGQGGDTQYF.

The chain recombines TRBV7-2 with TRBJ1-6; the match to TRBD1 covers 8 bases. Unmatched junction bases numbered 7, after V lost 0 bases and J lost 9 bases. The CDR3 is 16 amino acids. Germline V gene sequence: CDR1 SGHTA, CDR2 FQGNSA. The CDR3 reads CASSLAIGTGASPLHF. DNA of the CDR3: TGTGCCAGCAGCTTAGCGATCGGGACAGGTGCTTCACCCCTCCACTTT. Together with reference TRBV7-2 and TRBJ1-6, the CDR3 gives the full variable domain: GAGVSQSPSNKVTEKGKDVELRCDPISGHTALYWYRQSLGQGLEFLIYFQGNSAPDKSGLPSDRFSAERTGGSVSTLTIQRTQQEDSAVYLCASSLAIGTGASPLHFGNGTRLTVT.

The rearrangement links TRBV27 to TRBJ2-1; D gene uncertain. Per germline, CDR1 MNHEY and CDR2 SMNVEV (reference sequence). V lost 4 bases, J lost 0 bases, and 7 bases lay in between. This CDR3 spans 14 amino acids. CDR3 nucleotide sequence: TGTGCCAGCAGTTCCGGGTACTCCTACAATGAGCAGTTCTTC. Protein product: CASSSGYSYNEQFF.

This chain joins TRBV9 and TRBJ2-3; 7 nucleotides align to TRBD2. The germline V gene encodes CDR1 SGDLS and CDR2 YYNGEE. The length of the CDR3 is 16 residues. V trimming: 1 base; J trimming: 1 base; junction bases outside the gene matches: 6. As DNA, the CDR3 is TGTGCCAGCAGCGTATTGTGGGGGGGTGGCACAGATACGCAGTATTTT. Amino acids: CASSVLWGGGTDTQYF.

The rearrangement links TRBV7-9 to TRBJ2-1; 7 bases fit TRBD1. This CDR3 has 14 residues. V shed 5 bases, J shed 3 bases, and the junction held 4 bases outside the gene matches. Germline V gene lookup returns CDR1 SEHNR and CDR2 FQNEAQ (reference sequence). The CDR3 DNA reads TGTGCCAGCAGCGTAAGGGACAGCTACAATGAGCAGTTCTTC. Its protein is CASSVRDSYNEQFF.

CDR3 loop: CAWGEEYEQYF. The CDR3 DNA follows: TGTGCCTGGGGAGAGGAGTACGAGCAGTACTTC. The chain couples TRBV30 to TRBJ2-7; D not resolved. Germline lookup yields CDR1 GTSNPN and CDR2 SVGIG (reference sequence). This CDR3 has 11 amino acids. Deletions cut 5 bases from V and 4 bases from J, with 9 bases between.